A selection of T cell receptor beta chains follows, all from one sample in a study of blood T cells in healthy people across ages. TCRdb passed the 5' RACE reads through MiXCR, listing each CDR3 protein once. Counted here are 1.5 million to 2 million distinct CDR3 sequences, 30% to 40% occurring once; the ten biggest clones make up 23%. The sequenced sample was blood. These receptors all stem from a human donor in good health. Each CDR3 is given with its conserved first and last residue. A D gene is named only where the DNA matches it firmly. Size is stated for part of the rows, as once, few or many counts, or as a class when the clone is expanded.

v_call,j_call,d_call,clone_size,cdr3_length,cdr3_aa,cdr3_nt
TRBV5-6,TRBJ2-1,-,few,16,CASSPPQGAHPNEQFF,TGTGCCAGCAGCCCCCCACAAGGGGCCCACCCAAATGAGCAGTTCTTC
TRBV4-1,TRBJ2-7,-,-,15,CASSQYAIGVDEQYF,TGCGCCAGCAGCCAATACGCCATTGGCGTCGACGAGCAGTACTTC
TRBV12-3/TRBV12-4,TRBJ2-1,-,-,15,CASSFFTASNNEQFF,TGTGCCAGCAGTTTTTTTACAGCGTCTAACAATGAGCAGTTCTTC
TRBV12-3/TRBV12-4,TRBJ1-5,-,-,16,CASSFFQNWGNQPQHF,TGTGCCAGCAGTTTCTTCCAGAACTGGGGCAATCAGCCCCAGCATTTT
TRBV7-9,TRBJ2-1,TRBD2,-,15,CASTSGTSYNNEQFF,TGTGCCAGCACGTCCGGGACTAGCTATAACAATGAGCAGTTCTTC
TRBV27,TRBJ1-1,-,-,15,CASSLLGVYGTEAFF,TGTGCCAGCAGTTTATTGGGGGTTTATGGCACTGAAGCTTTCTTT
TRBV6-2/TRBV6-3,TRBJ1-6,-,few,13,CASSYYIGSPLHF,TGTGCCAGCAGTTACTATATTGGATCACCCCTCCACTTT
TRBV29-1,TRBJ1-1,-,-,10,CSTGDTEAFF,TGCAGCACCGGAGACACTGAAGCTTTCTTT
TRBV29-1,TRBJ1-1,TRBD1,few,12,CSTGQMNTEAFF,TGCAGCACGGGACAGATGAACACTGAAGCTTTCTTT
TRBV12-3/TRBV12-4,TRBJ2-5,TRBD2,-,16,CASSNRLAGGRETQYF,TGTGCCAGCAGTAATCGACTAGCGGGGGGGCGGGAGACCCAGTACTTC